A single sample is the source of the 9 T cell receptor beta chains below, sequenced in a study of T cell repertoires in cytomegalovirus infection (dated by TCRdb to about 2019). TCRdb records Illumina HiSeq 1500 as the sequencer. TCRdb reprocessing: public reads trimmed at Q25 with fastp, clones called with MiXCR, in-frame beta chains kept. Every distinct CDR3 protein forms one entry, paired with its most common genes and DNA. The sample has 200,000 to 300,000 distinct CDR3 sequences on record, about 12% of them singletons. The ten top clones hold 1.5% to 2% of the sample. Sequenced material: PBMCs. The receptors come from a human donor in good health (CMV status not recorded). Some clones in this sample may be carry-over from other donors' samples.

The sample holds many counts of this clonotype. V gene TRBV7-2 combines with J gene TRBJ2-3; 9 bases map to TRBD2. Germline-derived CDR1 and CDR2 are SGHTA and FQGNSA. The junction had 8 bases not matched to a gene; V was cut back by 0 bases and J by 4 bases. There are 17 residues in the CDR3. CDR3 bases: TGTGCCAGCAGCTTAGCGCTAGCGGGGATTCGGGCAGATACGCAGTATTTT. It is translated as CASSLALAGIRADTQYF.

The chain carries TRBV27 and TRBJ2-1; 7 bases are a match to TRBD1. Trimming took 5 bases from V and 4 from J; bases not matched to a gene: 11. CDR3 length: 16 residues. Germline V gene data show CDR1 as MNHEY and CDR2 as SMNVEV (reference sequence). The CDR3 here is CASSIEDRARYNEQFF. For the CDR3, the DNA is TGTGCCAGCAGTATAGAAGACAGGGCTAGGTACAATGAGCAGTTCTTC.

On this clonotype itself: Given a much more abundant clone one base away, this may be a read error. This chain links TRBV28 with TRBJ2-7; D possibly corresponds to TRBD1 (5 bases). The CDR3 extends over 15 amino acids. Germline V gene lookup returns CDR1 MDHEN and CDR2 SYDVKM. V lost 3 bases and J lost 3, with 15 bases in between. CDR3: CASSLEPRELYEQYF. Written as DNA, the CDR3 is TGTGCCAGCAGTTTGGAGCCCAGGGAACTCTACGAGCAGTACTTC.

The chain joins TRBV5-1 to TRBJ2-7; no firm D call. Between the trimmed V and J ends, which lost 5 bases and 3 bases, there was a span of 15 bases. CDR1 and CDR2 from the germline V gene are SGHRS and YFSETQ. The CDR3 is made up of 14 amino acids. The CDR3: CASRIRMLDYEQYF. Written as DNA, the CDR3 is TGCGCCAGCAGAATTCGAATGTTGGACTACGAGCAGTACTTC.

In nucleotides, the CDR3 is TGTGCCAGCGAGGGCGGGAGCCCCTGGTACGAGCAGTACTTC. It encodes CASEGGSPWYEQYF. The rearrangement links TRBV28 to TRBJ2-7, with 7 bases lining up with TRBD2. V gave up 8 bases and J gave up 4 bases; unmatched junction bases: 11. CDR3 length: 14 amino acids. The germline V gene has CDR1 MDHEN and CDR2 SYDVKM.

This CDR3 is CASSQAGLEHTF. DNA for the CDR3: TGTGCCAGCAGCCAAGCGGGACTCGAGCACACCTTC. The J gene is TRBJ1-2, the V gene TRBV4-2; possibly TRBD1 for D (5 bases). This CDR3 region has 12 residues. V shed 1 base and J shed 12 bases, with 12 bases lying between them. CDR1 and CDR2 (germline): LGHNA, YNFKEQ.

This clonotype was found many times. The genes are TRBV7-2 and TRBJ2-5; D is undetermined. V lost 1 base and J 1 base, leaving 7 bases between the germline ends. Germline CDR1 is SGHTA and CDR2 is FQGNSA. This CDR3 region has 14 residues. The CDR3 region has the DNA TGTGCCAGCAGCTTAGTCAGTCCCCAAGAGACCCAGTACTTC. This gives the protein CASSLVSPQETQYF.

The chain is built from TRBV19 and TRBJ2-1, with D unclear. The CDR3 sequence is 17 residues long. Germline values: CDR1 LNHDA, CDR2 SQIVND (reference sequence). The germline V and J ends were trimmed by 7 bases and 4 bases, with 23 bases remaining between them. The CDR3 DNA is TGTGCCAGTACTCCGGGCCCCCTGCACAGAAGTTACAATGAGCAGTTCTTC. Its translation: CASTPGPLHRSYNEQFF.

Ten or more counts support this clonotype. The chain is built from TRBV28 and TRBJ1-1, with 9 bases aligning to TRBD1. V trimming: 4 bases; J trimming: 5 bases; junction bases outside the gene matches: 5. In germline, CDR1 is MDHEN, CDR2 SYDVKM. This CDR3 region has 14 residues. The CDR3 DNA follows: TGTGCCAGCAGTTCGGACAGGGGAGGTACTGAAGCTTTCTTT. Translating gives CASSSDRGGTEAFF.